The 2 T cell receptor beta chains reported below all come from one sample, sequenced in a study of shared clonotypes between healthy human individuals. Measured with immunoSEQ multiplex PCR; TCRdb has only the in-frame clones, and not every one. This table holds a few million clones, more than 80% found once. The sequenced sample was naive CD4+ T cells from PBMCs. As for subset: CD45RA+ positively selected. The receptors here all came from a man between 18 and 35 years old in good health. Some clones in this sample may be carry-over from other donors' samples.

This rearrangement joins TRBV5-4 to TRBJ1-1; 7 bases match TRBD1. CDR3 length: 15 amino acids. V trimming: 7 bases; J trimming: 6 bases; junction bases outside the gene matches: 15. Germline values: CDR1 SGHNT, CDR2 YYREEE (reference sequence). Written as DNA, the CDR3 is TGTGCCAGCTCCGCGGGGGGACAGTCAGAGGCTGAAGCTTTCTTT. Its translation: CASSAGGQSEAEAFF.

This chain joins TRBV30 and TRBJ1-5; weak D call: TRBD1 (5 bases). In germline, CDR1 is GTSNPN, CDR2 SVGIG (reference sequence). The CDR3 consists of 12 residues. Trimming pared 5 bases from V and 7 bases from J, leaving 12 bases between. The CDR3 sequence is CAWGRGGQPQHF. DNA for the CDR3: TGTGCCTGGGGTAGGGGAGGGCAGCCCCAGCATTTT.